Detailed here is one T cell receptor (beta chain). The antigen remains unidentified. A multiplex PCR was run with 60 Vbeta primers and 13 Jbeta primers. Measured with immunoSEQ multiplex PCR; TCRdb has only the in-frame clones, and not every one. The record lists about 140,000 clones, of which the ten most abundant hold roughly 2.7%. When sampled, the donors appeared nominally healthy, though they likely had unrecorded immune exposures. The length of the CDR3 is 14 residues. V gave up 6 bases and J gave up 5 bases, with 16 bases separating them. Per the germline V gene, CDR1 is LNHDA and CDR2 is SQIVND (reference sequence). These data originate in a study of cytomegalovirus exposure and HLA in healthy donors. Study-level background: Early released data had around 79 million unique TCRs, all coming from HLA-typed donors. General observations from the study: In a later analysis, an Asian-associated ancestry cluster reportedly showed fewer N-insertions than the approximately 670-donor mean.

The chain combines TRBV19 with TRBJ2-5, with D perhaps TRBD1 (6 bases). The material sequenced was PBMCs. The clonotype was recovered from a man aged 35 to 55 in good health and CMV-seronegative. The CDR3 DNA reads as TGTGCCAGTAGACGGACAGATCCACGCGAGACCCAGTACTTC. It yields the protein CASRRTDPRETQYF.